These 12 T cell receptor beta chains were all obtained from the same sample, sequenced in a study of blood T cells in healthy people across ages. A J-beta primer mix and a sample-barcoded 5' primer were used in a second PCR of about 7 to 12 cycles. Via MiXCR, TCRdb re-called the 5' RACE reads, giving one row per CDR3 protein. Of hundreds of thousands of distinct CDR3 sequences listed, 55% to 75% are singletons. Sequenced sample: blood. The receptors come from a man aged 25 to 40 in good health.

This clonotype was detected only a few times. This rearrangement joins TRBV7-9 to TRBJ2-1, with D maybe TRBD1 (6 bases). The length of the CDR3 is 11 residues. The germline V and J ends were trimmed by 4 bases and 15 bases, with 13 bases remaining between them. The germline CDR1 and CDR2 sequences are SEHNR and FQNEAQ (reference sequence). The CDR3 sequence is CASSSGPGVFF. CDR3 coding DNA: TGTGCCAGCAGCTCGGGACCAGGGGTGTTCTTC.

This clonotype showed up just a few times. This chain links TRBV6-2 or TRBV6-3 with TRBJ2-4; D might be TRBD2 (6 bases). V was clipped by 4 bases and J by 1 base, with 8 bases between them. The CDR3 totals 14 residues. Germline CDR1 MNHEY, CDR2 SVGEGT. The CDR3 DNA sequence: TGTGCCAGCAGTTCCGGGAGTGCCAAAAACATTCAGTACTTC. This gives the protein CASSSGSAKNIQYF.

The rearrangement joins TRBV20-1 to TRBJ1-4; unclear D gene. The V gene's germline CDR1 is DFQATT and CDR2 SNEGSKA (reference sequence). Trimming shortened V by 6 bases and J by 1 base, and 12 bases separated the two germline ends. CDR3 length: 14 amino acids. The CDR3 spells CSARRTGTNEKLFF. Written as DNA, the CDR3 is TGCAGTGCGAGGCGGACGGGAACTAATGAAAAACTGTTTTTT.

The chain recombines TRBV20-1 with TRBJ2-3, with 11 bases lining up with TRBD2. This CDR3 region has 15 residues. Germline V gives CDR1 DFQATT, CDR2 SNEGSKA (reference sequence). Germline trimming cut 5 bases from V and 4 bases from J; bases unmatched to any gene: 8. The CDR3 sequence: CSALILAGAPDTQYF. In DNA form, the CDR3 reads TGCAGTGCTCTGATACTAGCGGGGGCCCCAGATACGCAGTATTTT.

V usage is TRBV20-1 and J usage is TRBJ2-7; weak D call: TRBD1 (6 bases). The ends were cut back, 6 bases at V and 4 bases at J, with 13 bases in the middle. Germline loops: CDR1 DFQATT, CDR2 SNEGSKA (reference sequence). The CDR3 is 12 residues long. The CDR3 spells CSARDKLYEQYF. In DNA form, the CDR3 reads TGCAGTGCGAGGGACAAATTATACGAGCAGTACTTC.

This clonotype has a handful of counts. The CDR3 DNA sequence: TGTGCCAGCAGCCTACCCTCTAGCAATGAGCAGTTCTTC. Amino acids: CASSLPSSNEQFF. V usage is TRBV7-2 and J usage is TRBJ2-1; D uncertain. The CDR3 runs 13 residues. V dropped 5 bases and J dropped 6 bases, with 11 bases sitting between them. The germline gives CDR1 SGHTA, CDR2 FQGNSA.

CDR3 bases: TGTGCCAGCAGCTCCACCCTTCGTTCAGAGCAGTTCTTC. Translated: CASSSTLRSEQFF. V gene TRBV11-2 combines with J gene TRBJ2-1; no reliable D call. CDR1 is SGHAT and CDR2 is FQNNGV in the germline V gene. Trimming removed 4 bases at V and 10 bases at J, with 14 bases between. This CDR3 contains 13 residues.

The V gene is TRBV25-1, the J gene TRBJ2-1, with TRBD2 identical over 10 bases. CDR1 and CDR2 (germline): MGHDK, SYGVNS. The CDR3 extends over 18 amino acids. J was trimmed by 4 bases and V by 3 bases; bases with no gene match: 12. This chain's CDR3 is CASSDTLSGGAVYNEQFF. CDR3 bases: TGTGCCAGCAGTGATACCTTAAGCGGGGGGGCCGTATACAATGAGCAGTTCTTC. The full variable domain, with the rest looked up from reference TRBV25-1 and TRBJ2-1, is EADIYQTPRYLVIGTGKKITLECSQTMGHDKMYWYQQDPGMELHLIHYSYGVNSTEKGDLSSESTVSRIRTEHFPLTLESARPSHTSQYLCASSDTLSGGAVYNEQFFGPGTRLTVL.

V is TRBV7-2 and J is TRBJ2-3, with 8 nucleotides matching TRBD2. The CDR3 sequence is 15 residues long. The trim removed 1 base at V and 4 bases at J, leaving 4 bases unmatched. CDR1 is SGHTA, CDR2 FQGNSA, per germline. The CDR3 spells CASSLGVGRADTQYF. The CDR3 nucleotides read TGTGCCAGCAGCTTAGGCGTCGGGAGGGCAGATACGCAGTATTTT.

This chain connects TRBV12-3 or TRBV12-4 to TRBJ2-5; weak D call: TRBD1 (5 bases). The CDR3 spans 12 residues. The V end was cut by 3 bases, the J end by 8 bases, with 10 bases between. CDR3 protein: CASSLGRGTQYF. DNA of the CDR3: TGTGCCAGCAGTTTGGGGCGCGGAACCCAGTACTTC.

This clonotype was counted only a few times. V usage is TRBV4-2 and J usage is TRBJ2-4; 9 nucleotides line up with TRBD2. The end of the DNA aligns better with TRBJ2-7, so the J call may be wrong. Germline CDR1 LGHNA, CDR2 YNFKEQ. This CDR3 has 14 amino acids. The CDR3 DNA reads as TGTGCCAGCAGCCAGCGGGAGGGCATGAACGAGCAGTACTTC. Translation gives CASSQREGMNEQYF.

This clonotype has just one count. This chain joins TRBV5-5 and TRBJ2-7; TRBD2 matches 13 bases. Germline loops: CDR1 SGHKS, CDR2 YYEKEE (reference sequence). This CDR3 spans 15 amino acids. Trimming removed 4 bases from V and 5 bases from J; junction bases left unmatched: 6. CDR3 nucleotides: TGTGCCAGCAGCACACTAGCGGGAGGGCCCCACGAGCAGTACTTC. Translation: CASSTLAGGPHEQYF.